Presented here are 2 T cell receptor beta chains from one specimen sequenced in a study of cytomegalovirus exposure and HLA in healthy donors (dated by TCRdb to between 2016 and 2019). Library method: the immunoSEQ multiplex PCR assay. What TCRdb holds here is the immuneACCESS table cut down to in-frame rearrangements. Part of the clones is not present; checked against another copy, under half of the missing clones reflect an unresolved V gene, and the others are unexplained. The sample includes tens of thousands of clones, with roughly 85% observed a single time. Of the sample, about 6.7% falls within the top ten clones. The sequenced sample was PBMCs. These receptors were obtained from a woman aged 25 to 39 in good health and CMV-seronegative.

The rearrangement links TRBV9 to TRBJ1-2; a possible D gene is TRBD1 (6 bases). CDR1 SGDLS and CDR2 YYNGEE come from the germline V gene. CDR3 length: 14 amino acids. The V end was cut by 0 bases, the J end by 1 base, with 7 bases between. CDR3 sequence reads: CASSVVGGNYGYTF. The CDR3 DNA sequence: TGTGCCAGCAGCGTAGTAGGGGGTAACTATGGCTACACCTTC.

The chain links TRBV28 to TRBJ2-7, with D possibly matching TRBD2 (5 bases). Trimming shortened V by 3 bases and J by 3 bases, and 12 bases separated the two germline ends. The CDR3 contains 14 residues. The germline V gene has CDR1 MDHEN and CDR2 SYDVKM. CDR3 region: CASSFYAGNYEQYF. The CDR3, as DNA: TGTGCCAGCAGTTTTTACGCCGGGAACTACGAGCAGTACTTC. The full variable domain, completed using reference TRBV28 and TRBJ2-7, is DVKVTQSSRYLVKRTGEKVFLECVQDMDHENMFWYRQDPGLGLRLIYFSYDVKMKEKGDIPEGYSVSREKKERFSLILESASTNQTSMYLCASSFYAGNYEQYFGPGTRLTVT.